This TCR beta chain was recovered during a study of CD8+ T cells in alopecia areata. Treatment meaning: oral pan-JAK inhibitor, 5-10 mg twice daily. Sequencing used cDNA as its template, made by extracting RNA and reverse transcribing it. Only in-frame clones appear in the TCRdb table, and some are missing; sequencing was by immunoSEQ multiplex PCR. The sample holds some 190,000 clones; more than 60% are singletons and the top ten take 1% to 1.5%. On this clone: Its antigen is unidentified.

Study-wide findings and caveats: The presence of one nonresponder keeps the tie between baseline CD8+ expansion and response uncertain.

CDR1 is SNHLY, CDR2 FYNNEI, per germline. Trimming stripped 8 bases from V and 4 bases from J, with 13 bases between. There are 13 residues in the CDR3. The chain links TRBV2 to TRBJ2-3, with D possibly being TRBD1 or TRBD2 (5 bases each). This clonotype was obtained from a human donor with alopecia areata. This specimen was CD4+ T cells sorted from blood, taken at roughly week 45, from a patient treated with tofacitinib. CDR3: CASEGRVPDTQYF. The CDR3 DNA follows: TGTGCCAGCGAGGGACGGGTCCCAGATACGCAGTATTTT.